Listed below are T cell receptor beta chains from one sample, sequenced in a study of T cell repertoires in cytomegalovirus infection. One entry per CDR3 protein, called by TCRdb with MiXCR from the reads. The repertoire holds around 740,000 distinct CDR3 sequences, with roughly a third as singletons. What was sequenced was PBMCs. These TCRs come from a human donor in good health (CMV status not recorded). Some clones in this sample may be carry-over from other donors' samples. Each CDR3 is given with its conserved first and last residue. Fields, in order: V gene, J gene, clone size, D gene, CDR3 protein, CDR3 DNA. The D gene is left open where the match is weak. Clone size, where shown, is once, few, many, or a class for clones that have expanded.

>TRBV7-8|TRBJ1-1|few|NA
CASSLAMNLNTEAFF
TGTGCCAGCAGCTTAGCGATGAACCTGAACACTGAAGCTTTCTTT
>TRBV28|TRBJ1-2|NA|NA
CASGGRDRSYGYTF
TGTGCCAGCGGAGGGCGCGACAGGAGCTATGGCTACACCTTC
>TRBV7-2|TRBJ2-5|NA|TRBD2
CASSPSGRLQETQYF
TGTGCCAGCAGCCCTAGCGGGAGGCTCCAAGAGACCCAGTACTTC
>TRBV20-1|TRBJ1-6|few|NA
CSARNPGRDNSPLHF
TGCAGTGCTAGAAACCCAGGCCGAGATAATTCACCCCTCCACTTT
>TRBV4-1|TRBJ1-3|NA|NA
CASSPGLSWGNTIYF
TGCGCCAGCAGCCCCGGCTTGTCGTGGGGAAACACCATATATTTT
>TRBV27|TRBJ2-7|NA|TRBD2
CASSTGGRIAYEQYF
TGTGCCAGCAGTACGGGCGGGAGGATTGCCTACGAGCAGTACTTC
>TRBV12-3/TRBV12-4|TRBJ2-2|NA|NA
CASTPGWSDGELFF
TGTGCCAGCACGCCCGGGTGGTCGGACGGGGAGCTGTTTTTT
>TRBV28|TRBJ1-4|NA|TRBD1
CASSRRQGGVTNKKLFF
TGTGCCAGCAGCCGTCGACAGGGTGGTGTGACTAATAAAAAACTGTTTTTT
>TRBV7-2|TRBJ2-3|NA|TRBD1
CASSLVGTGTSTDTQYF
TGTGCCAGCAGCTTAGTAGGGACAGGGACCTCCACAGATACGCAGTATTTT
>TRBV12-3/TRBV12-4|TRBJ2-1|NA|NA
CASSHRTVSDEQFF
TGTGCCAGCAGTCACCGGACAGTTAGCGATGAGCAGTTCTTC
>TRBV9|TRBJ2-1|NA|NA
CASSPTFRHQGTYNEQFF
TGTGCCAGCAGCCCGACCTTCCGACATCAAGGAACCTACAATGAGCAGTTCTTC
>TRBV6-5|TRBJ1-2|NA|NA
CASSYSSTVGGYTF
TGTGCCAGCAGTTACTCGAGTACAGTGGGGGGCTACACCTTC
>TRBV15|TRBJ2-7|few|NA
CATSRVKFTGDEQYF
TGTGCCACCAGCAGAGTGAAGTTTACTGGAGACGAGCAGTACTTC
>TRBV12-3/TRBV12-4|TRBJ2-5|many|NA
CASSLGGGAETQYF
TGTGCCAGCAGTTTAGGGGGGGGCGCGGAGACCCAGTACTTC
>TRBV20-1|TRBJ2-2|NA|TRBD1
CSGRTGGFGELFF
TGCAGTGGAAGGACAGGGGGCTTCGGGGAGCTGTTTTTT
>TRBV28|TRBJ1-1|NA|TRBD1
CASTNNRGPTSPFF
TGTGCCAGCACCAATAACAGGGGGCCAACTTCTCCCTTCTTT
>TRBV4-1|TRBJ2-2|NA|NA
CASRHETGPGSKSGDLFF
TGCGCCAGCAGGCACGAAACAGGCCCTGGTTCCAAGTCCGGGGATCTGTTTTTT
>TRBV7-2|TRBJ1-2|many|NA
CASSFRAAFYGYTF
TGTGCCAGCAGCTTTAGGGCAGCCTTCTATGGCTACACCTTC
>TRBV2|TRBJ1-2|few|NA
CASSTQPRYGYTF
TGTGCCAGCAGTACCCAACCGAGGTATGGCTACACCTTC
>TRBV7-9|TRBJ2-3|NA|TRBD2
CASSPLAGGPEADTQYF
TGTGCCAGCAGTCCTCTAGCGGGGGGGCCGGAGGCAGATACGCAGTATTTT
>TRBV4-1|TRBJ1-4|NA|TRBD1
CASSHPGQGASLTEKLFF
TGCGCCAGCAGCCATCCGGGACAGGGGGCTTCTCTGACTGAAAAACTGTTTTTT
>TRBV28|TRBJ2-5|NA|TRBD1
CASSSSRDREETQYF
TGTGCCAGCAGTTCTTCCCGGGACAGGGAAGAGACCCAGTACTTC
>TRBV29-1|TRBJ2-1|NA|NA
CSVAPGDSYNEQFF
TGCAGCGTCGCTCCGGGGGATTCCTACAATGAGCAGTTCTTC
>TRBV28|TRBJ1-1|few|TRBD1
CASRKLGQGLTEAFF
TGTGCCAGCAGGAAACTGGGACAGGGCCTCACTGAAGCTTTCTTT
>TRBV7-9|TRBJ2-7|NA|NA
CASSFSGTPHYEQYF
TGTGCCAGCAGCTTTAGTGGAACCCCTCACTACGAGCAGTACTTC
>TRBV7-9|TRBJ2-1|few|TRBD2
CASSLGLAGTHSSYNEQFF
TGTGCCAGCAGCCTGGGACTAGCGGGGACCCATAGCTCCTACAATGAGCAGTTCTTC
>TRBV7-3|TRBJ2-1|NA|NA
CASSLTQGTFQNEQFF
TGTGCCAGCAGCTTAACCCAGGGGACGTTTCAAAATGAGCAGTTCTTC
>TRBV12-3/TRBV12-4|TRBJ1-6|NA|NA
CASSTEGRRGPLHF
TGTGCCAGCAGTACCGAGGGACGCCGAGGGCCCCTCCACTTT
>TRBV11-2|TRBJ2-2|few|TRBD2
CASSLFGRGGTGELFF
TGTGCCAGCAGCCTTTTTGGGCGGGGGGGCACCGGGGAGCTGTTTTTT
>TRBV7-8|TRBJ1-5|many|TRBD1
CASSLGRQGSQPQHF
TGTGCCAGCAGCTTAGGGAGACAGGGATCTCAGCCCCAGCATTTT
>TRBV20-1|TRBJ2-1|NA|TRBD1
CSAIGGTGIWEQFF
TGCAGTGCTATCGGCGGGACAGGGATATGGGAGCAGTTCTTC
>TRBV11-2|TRBJ1-6|NA|TRBD1
CASSTRTGGNSPLHF
TGTGCCAGCAGCACCCGGACAGGGGGTAATTCACCCCTCCACTTT
>TRBV7-8|TRBJ2-7|many|NA
CASSLNALGVTYEQYF
TGTGCCAGCAGCTTAAATGCTCTAGGGGTAACTTACGAGCAGTACTTC
>TRBV6-5|TRBJ2-7|NA|NA
CASSYRLSGGEQYF
TGTGCCAGCAGTTACAGGCTATCTGGGGGCGAGCAGTACTTC
>TRBV12-3/TRBV12-4|TRBJ1-1|few|NA
CASSAETVNTEAFF
TGTGCCAGCAGTGCCGAGACAGTGAACACTGAAGCTTTCTTT
>TRBV6-1|TRBJ1-2|few|NA
CASNRVGGRPTANYGYTF
TGTGCCAGCAACAGGGTTGGGGGCCGTCCGACCGCAAACTATGGCTACACCTTC
>TRBV20-1|TRBJ2-7|NA|NA
CSARDSHEAFSYEQYF
TGCAGTGCTAGAGATTCTCATGAGGCGTTCTCCTACGAGCAGTACTTC
>TRBV7-3|TRBJ1-6|once|NA
CASSLEDRVSPLHF
TGTGCCAGCAGCTTAGAGGACAGAGTATCACCCCTCCACTTT
>TRBV7-8|TRBJ1-4|few|TRBD1
CASSPRDRGRLGFGEKLFF
TGTGCCAGCAGCCCTCGGGACAGGGGTAGATTAGGGTTCGGAGAAAAACTGTTTTTT
>TRBV4-1|TRBJ1-6|few|TRBD1
CASSQSGQGDSPLHF
TGCGCCAGCAGCCAATCTGGACAGGGTGATTCACCCCTCCACTTT
>TRBV12-3/TRBV12-4|TRBJ2-1|NA|NA
CASRSVHNEQFF
TGTGCCAGCAGATCTGTGCACAATGAGCAGTTCTTC
>TRBV7-8|TRBJ2-2|NA|NA
CASSLFRVGTGELFF
TGTGCCAGCAGCTTATTCAGGGTGGGCACCGGGGAGCTGTTTTTT
>TRBV27|TRBJ2-7|few|NA
CASSSRRGPLYEQYF
TGTGCCAGCAGTTCGAGAAGAGGGCCCCTCTACGAGCAGTACTTC
>TRBV4-1|TRBJ1-4|NA|NA
CASSQDPGEGEKLFF
TGCGCCAGCAGCCAAGACCCGGGGGAGGGCGAAAAATTGTTTTTT
>TRBV28|TRBJ1-1|NA|NA
CASSLPPPENTEAFF
TGTGCCAGCAGTTTACCCCCCCCCGAGAACACTGAAGCTTTCTTT
>TRBV10-3|TRBJ1-1|NA|NA
CAIRKESGTEAFF
TGTGCCATCAGGAAAGAAAGCGGCACTGAAGCTTTCTTT
>TRBV7-3|TRBJ2-6|many|NA
CASSQGSGANVLTF
TGCGCCAGCAGCCAAGGATCTGGGGCCAACGTCCTGACTTTC
>TRBV12-3/TRBV12-4|TRBJ2-7|NA|NA
CSSSSGARHISYEQYF
TGTTCCAGCAGCTCAGGGGCACGACATATTTCCTACGAGCAGTACTTC
>TRBV30|TRBJ1-2|few|NA
CAWEERAHGYTF
TGTGCCTGGGAGGAGAGAGCCCATGGCTACACCTTC
>TRBV11-2|TRBJ2-1|many|TRBD2
CASSPGLAGSSPYNEQFF
TGTGCCAGCAGCCCGGGACTAGCGGGAAGTAGCCCCTACAATGAGCAGTTCTTC
>TRBV27|TRBJ1-5|NA|NA
CASSPTSARPQHF
TGTGCCAGCAGTCCGACATCAGCACGGCCCCAGCATTTT